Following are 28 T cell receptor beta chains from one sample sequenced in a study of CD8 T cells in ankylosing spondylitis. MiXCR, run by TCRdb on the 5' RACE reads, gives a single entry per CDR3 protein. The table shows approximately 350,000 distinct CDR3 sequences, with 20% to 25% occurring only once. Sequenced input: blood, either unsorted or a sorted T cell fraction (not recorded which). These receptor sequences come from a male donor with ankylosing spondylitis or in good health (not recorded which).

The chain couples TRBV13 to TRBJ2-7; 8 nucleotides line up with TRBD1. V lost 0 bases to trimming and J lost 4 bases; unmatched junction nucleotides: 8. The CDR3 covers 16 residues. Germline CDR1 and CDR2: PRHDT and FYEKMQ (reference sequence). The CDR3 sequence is CASSLGLQGVGYEQYF. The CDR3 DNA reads TGTGCCAGCAGCTTAGGCCTACAGGGGGTCGGATACGAGCAGTACTTC.

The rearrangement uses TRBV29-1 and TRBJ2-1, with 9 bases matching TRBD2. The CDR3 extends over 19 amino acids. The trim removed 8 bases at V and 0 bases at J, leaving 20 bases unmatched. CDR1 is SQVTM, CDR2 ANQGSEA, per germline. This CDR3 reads CSTDWASGAGPSSYNEQFF. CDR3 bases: TGCAGCACCGATTGGGCTAGCGGGGCCGGACCGAGCTCCTACAATGAGCAGTTCTTC.

The CDR3 nucleotides are TGTGCCAGCAGCCTGGACCGTTTTAACTATGGCTACACCTTC. Protein product: CASSLDRFNYGYTF. This chain connects TRBV7-8 to TRBJ1-2; unclear D gene. Trimming cost V 5 bases and J 1 base, with 11 bases left between them. The CDR3 loop spans 14 amino acids. Per germline, CDR1 SGHVS and CDR2 FQNEAQ.

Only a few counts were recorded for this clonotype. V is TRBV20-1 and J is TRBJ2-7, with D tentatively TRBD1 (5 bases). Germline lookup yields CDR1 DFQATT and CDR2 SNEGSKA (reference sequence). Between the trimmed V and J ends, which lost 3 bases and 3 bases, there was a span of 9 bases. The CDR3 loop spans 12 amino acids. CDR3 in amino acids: CSARWQGYEQYF. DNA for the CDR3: TGCAGTGCTAGGTGGCAGGGCTACGAGCAGTACTTC.

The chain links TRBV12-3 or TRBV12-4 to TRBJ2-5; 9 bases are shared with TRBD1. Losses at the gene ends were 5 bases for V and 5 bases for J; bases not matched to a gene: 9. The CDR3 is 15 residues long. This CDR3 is CASSTGQGNWETQYF. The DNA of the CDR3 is TGTGCCAGCAGTACGGGACAGGGAAATTGGGAGACCCAGTACTTC.

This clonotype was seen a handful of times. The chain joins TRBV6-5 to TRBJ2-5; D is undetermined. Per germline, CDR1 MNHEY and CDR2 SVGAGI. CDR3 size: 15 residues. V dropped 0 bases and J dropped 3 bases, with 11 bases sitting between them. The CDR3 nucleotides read TGTGCCAGCAGTTACTCGAGCAGTGGGGAAGAGACCCAGTACTTC. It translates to CASSYSSSGEETQYF.

The CDR3 protein is CASSQFIAGEETQYF. The CDR3 coding sequence is TGTGCCAGCAGCCAATTTATAGCGGGGGAAGAGACCCAGTACTTC. The chain has TRBV4-2 and TRBJ2-5; 9 bases line up with TRBD2. Per germline, CDR1 LGHNA and CDR2 YNFKEQ. V lost 2 bases to trimming and J lost 3 bases; unmatched junction nucleotides: 4. CDR3 length: 15 residues.

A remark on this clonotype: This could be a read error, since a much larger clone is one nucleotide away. The CDR3 DNA reads TGTGCCACCAGTGCTCCCCGAGGGCGTACATATACGCAGTATTTT. Its translation is CATSAPRGRTYTQYF. The chain uses TRBV24-1 and TRBJ2-3; possible D gene TRBD2, 5 bases. This CDR3 comprises 15 residues. Germline V gene data show CDR1 as KGHDR and CDR2 as SFDVKD. V dropped 5 bases and J dropped 7 bases, with 18 bases sitting between them.

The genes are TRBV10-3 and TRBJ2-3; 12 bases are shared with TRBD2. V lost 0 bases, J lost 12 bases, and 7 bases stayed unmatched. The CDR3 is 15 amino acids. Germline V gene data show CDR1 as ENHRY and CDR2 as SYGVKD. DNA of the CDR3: TGTGCCATCAGTGAGTCTGAACTAGCGGGGGGCCCCCAGTATTTT. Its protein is CAISESELAGGPQYF.

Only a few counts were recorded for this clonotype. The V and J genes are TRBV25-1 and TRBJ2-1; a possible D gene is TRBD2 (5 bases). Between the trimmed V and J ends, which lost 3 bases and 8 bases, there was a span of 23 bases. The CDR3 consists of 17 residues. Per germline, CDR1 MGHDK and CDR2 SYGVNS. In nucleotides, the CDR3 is TGTGCCAGCAGTGACTCGCCGCTGGACCCCTCGGAGGATGAGCAGTTCTTC. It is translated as CASSDSPLDPSEDEQFF. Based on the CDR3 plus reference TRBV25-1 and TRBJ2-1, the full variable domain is EADIYQTPRYLVIGTGKKITLECSQTMGHDKMYWYQQDPGMELHLIHYSYGVNSTEKGDLSSESTVSRIRTEHFPLTLESARPSHTSQYLCASSDSPLDPSEDEQFFGPGTRLTVL.

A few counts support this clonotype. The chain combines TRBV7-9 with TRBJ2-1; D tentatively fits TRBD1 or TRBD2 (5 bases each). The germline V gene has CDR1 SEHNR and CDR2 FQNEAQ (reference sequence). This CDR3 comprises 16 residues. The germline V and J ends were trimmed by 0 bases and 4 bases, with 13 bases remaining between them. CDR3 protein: CASSLAYGEGYNEQFF. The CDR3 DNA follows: TGTGCCAGCAGCTTAGCCTATGGCGAGGGGTACAATGAGCAGTTCTTC.

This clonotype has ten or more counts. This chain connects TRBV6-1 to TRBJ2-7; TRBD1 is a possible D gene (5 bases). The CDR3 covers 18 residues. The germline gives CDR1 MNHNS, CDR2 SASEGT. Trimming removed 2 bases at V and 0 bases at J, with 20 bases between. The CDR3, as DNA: TGTGCCAGCAGTGAACTGTGGACATCTCTTCCGAGCTCCTACGAGCAGTACTTC. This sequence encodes CASSELWTSLPSSYEQYF.

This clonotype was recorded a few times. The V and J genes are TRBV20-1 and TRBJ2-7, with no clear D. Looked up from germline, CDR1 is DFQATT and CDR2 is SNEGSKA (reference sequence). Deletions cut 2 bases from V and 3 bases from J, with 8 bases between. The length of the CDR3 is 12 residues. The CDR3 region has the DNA TGCAGTGCTAGACCTAAAGACTACGAGCAGTACTTC. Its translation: CSARPKDYEQYF.

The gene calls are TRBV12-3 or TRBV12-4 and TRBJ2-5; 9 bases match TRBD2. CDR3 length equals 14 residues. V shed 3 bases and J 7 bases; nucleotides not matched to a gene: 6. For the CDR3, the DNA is TGTGCCAGCAGTTTCGGCGGGGGGGCGGGGACCCAGTACTTC. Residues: CASSFGGGAGTQYF.

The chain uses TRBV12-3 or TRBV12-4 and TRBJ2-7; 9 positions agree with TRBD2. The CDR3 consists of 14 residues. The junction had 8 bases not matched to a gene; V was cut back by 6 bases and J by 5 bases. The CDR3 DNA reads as TGTGCCAGCAGCCAGACGGGACTAGCTGACGAGCAGTACTTC. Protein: CASSQTGLADEQYF.

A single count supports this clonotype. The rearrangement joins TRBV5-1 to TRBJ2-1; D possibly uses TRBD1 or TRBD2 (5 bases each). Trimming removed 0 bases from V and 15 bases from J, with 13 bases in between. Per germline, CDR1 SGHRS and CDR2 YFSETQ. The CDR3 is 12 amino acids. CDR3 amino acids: CASSLEGHGAFF. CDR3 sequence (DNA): TGCGCCAGCAGCTTGGAAGGCCACGGGGCGTTCTTC.

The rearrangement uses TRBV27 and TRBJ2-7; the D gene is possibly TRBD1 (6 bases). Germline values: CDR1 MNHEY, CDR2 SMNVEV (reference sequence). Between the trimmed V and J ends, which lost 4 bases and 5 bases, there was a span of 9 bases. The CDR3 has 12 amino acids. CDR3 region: CASSSRGHEQYF. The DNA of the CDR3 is TGTGCCAGCAGTTCCAGGGGCCACGAGCAGTACTTC.

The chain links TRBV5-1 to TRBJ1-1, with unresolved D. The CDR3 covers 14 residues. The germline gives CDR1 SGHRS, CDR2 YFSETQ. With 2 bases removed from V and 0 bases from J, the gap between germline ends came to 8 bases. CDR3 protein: CASSFGHMNTEAFF. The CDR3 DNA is TGCGCCAGCAGCTTTGGGCACATGAACACTGAAGCTTTCTTT. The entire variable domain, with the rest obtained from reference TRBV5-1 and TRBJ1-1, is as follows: KAGVTQTPRYLIKTRGQQVTLSCSPISGHRSVSWYQQTPGQGLQFLFEYFSETQRNKGNFPGRFSGRQFSNSRSEMNVSTLELGDSALYLCASSFGHMNTEAFFGQGTRLTVV.

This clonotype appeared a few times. CDR3 region: CASSLADGGAGAEQFF. CDR3 coding DNA: TGCGCCAGCAGCTTGGCCGACGGGGGGGCCGGTGCTGAGCAGTTCTTC. The rearrangement joins TRBV5-1 to TRBJ2-1, with 8 bases lining up with TRBD2. V dropped 0 bases and J dropped 9; count of bases not matched to a gene: 11. The CDR3 extends over 16 amino acids. CDR1 SGHRS and CDR2 YFSETQ come from the germline V gene.

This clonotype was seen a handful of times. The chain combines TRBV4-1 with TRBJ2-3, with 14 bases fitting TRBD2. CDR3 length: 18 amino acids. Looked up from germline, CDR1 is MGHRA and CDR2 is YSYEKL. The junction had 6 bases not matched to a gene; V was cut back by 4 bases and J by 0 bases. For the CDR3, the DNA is TGCGCCAGCAGCCCATGGACTAGCGGGGGGTTTAGCACAGATACGCAGTATTTT. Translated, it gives CASSPWTSGGFSTDTQYF.

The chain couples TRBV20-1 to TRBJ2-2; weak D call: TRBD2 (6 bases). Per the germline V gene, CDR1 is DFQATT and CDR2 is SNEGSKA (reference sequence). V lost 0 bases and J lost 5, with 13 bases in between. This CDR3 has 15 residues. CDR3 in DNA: TGCAGTGCTAGAGATCGGGGACTCTGGACCGGGGAGCTGTTTTTT. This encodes CSARDRGLWTGELFF.

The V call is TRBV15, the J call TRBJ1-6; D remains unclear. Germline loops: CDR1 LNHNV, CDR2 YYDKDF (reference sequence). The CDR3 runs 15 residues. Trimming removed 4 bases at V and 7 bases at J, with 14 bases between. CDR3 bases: TGTGCCACCAGCACAAATAAGAGGAGGAATTCACCCCTCCACTTT. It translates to CATSTNKRRNSPLHF.

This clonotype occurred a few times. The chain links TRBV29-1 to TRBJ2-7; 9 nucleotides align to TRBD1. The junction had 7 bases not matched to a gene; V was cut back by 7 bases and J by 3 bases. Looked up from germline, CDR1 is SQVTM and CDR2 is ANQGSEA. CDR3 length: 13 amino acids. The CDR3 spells CSASGQGFYEQYF. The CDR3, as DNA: TGCAGCGCGTCGGGACAGGGTTTCTACGAGCAGTACTTC.

The CDR3 loop reads CASSSTWGTGELFF. The CDR3 coding sequence is TGTGCCAGCAGCTCTACTTGGGGCACCGGGGAGCTGTTTTTT. This rearrangement joins TRBV3-1 to TRBJ2-2; the D is unclear. V lost 5 bases, J lost 4 bases, and 11 bases lay in between. CDR3 length: 14 amino acids. Looked up from germline, CDR1 is LGHDT and CDR2 is YNNKEL (reference sequence).

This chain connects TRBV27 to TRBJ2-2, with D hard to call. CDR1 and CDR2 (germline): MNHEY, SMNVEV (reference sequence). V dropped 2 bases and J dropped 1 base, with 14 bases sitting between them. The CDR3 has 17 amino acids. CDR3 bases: TGTGCCAGCAGTTTAAGCGTCCACATTCTGAACACCGGGGAGCTGTTTTTT. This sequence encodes CASSLSVHILNTGELFF.

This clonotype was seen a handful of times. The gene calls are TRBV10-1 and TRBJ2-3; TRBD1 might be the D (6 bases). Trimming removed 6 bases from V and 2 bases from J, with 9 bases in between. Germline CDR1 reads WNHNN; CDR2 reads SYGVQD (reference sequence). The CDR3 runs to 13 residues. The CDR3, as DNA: TGCGCCAGCAGGGACAGCTCCACAGATACGCAGTATTTT. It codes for CASRDSSTDTQYF.

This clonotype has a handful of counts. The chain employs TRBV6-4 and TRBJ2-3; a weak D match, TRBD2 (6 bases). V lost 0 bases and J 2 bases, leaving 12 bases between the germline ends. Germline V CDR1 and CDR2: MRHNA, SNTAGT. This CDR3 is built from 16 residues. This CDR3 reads CASSDSASGPTDTQYF. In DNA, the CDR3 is TGTGCCAGCAGTGACTCGGCGAGCGGGCCCACAGATACGCAGTATTTT.

For the CDR3, the DNA is TGCGCCAGCAGCCCTTTACAGGGGGCAGACGGCTACACCTTC. It is translated as CASSPLQGADGYTF. The rearrangement links TRBV5-1 to TRBJ1-2; 9 bases are a match to TRBD1. The V segment lost 4 bases and the J segment 8 bases; nucleotides outside the gene matches: 9. There are 14 residues in the CDR3. The germline V gene encodes CDR1 SGHRS and CDR2 YFSETQ.